This TCR beta chain was found in a study of blood T cell repertoires in COVID-19 (dated by TCRdb to 2020 to 2021). For context, the study as a whole: Samples covering the acute and convalescent phases of COVID-19 were provided by collaborators in the United States, Italy and Spain. The prospective study material was composed of cDNA or gDNA derived from T cells, B-cell-depleted T cells, or PBMCs. Subjects who had been exposed to COVID-19, were actively infected with it, or had recovered from it provided the deeply sampled blood TCRbeta repertoires that made up the dataset. A freely available public database, intended as a resource for researchers studying the immune response to SARS-CoV-2, is where the repertoires were released. The samples were drawn from the first 160 participants of the ongoing ImmuneRACE study and from some 1,300 subjects provided by 6 global collaborators. Nearly every sample came with metadata listing a de-identified subject ID, COVID-19 status, age in years and sex. HLA class I and class II types, where available, came from metadata supplied by the sample provider rather than from assay-based typing. Points the paper makes about the study in general: How much clinical and demographic metadata was included differed by source and by participant, and the metadata was provided uncurated.

Each collaborating institution followed its own protocols to collect whole blood in K2EDTA tubes. For TCRbeta analysis, collaborators shipped samples in one of three forms: frozen whole blood, isolated PBMCs, or DNA extracted from either of those sample types. For this clone: The target of this receptor is not known. Within one base of it there is no much larger clone, and no base qualities were kept.

TCRbeta CDR3 regions were amplified from genomic DNA using the immunoSEQ Assay, a bias-controlled multiplex PCR. In the original analysis: Nucleated cell counts per sample were estimated from amplification of reference gene primers within the assay. Sequence reads were collapsed and filtered to measure the absolute abundance of every unique TCRbeta CDR3 rearrangement. For each sample, productive Simpson clonality was calculated as the square root of Simpson's diversity index over productive rearrangements. TCRdb provides this immuneACCESS table in a form limited to in-frame rearrangements. Some clones are lacking; in checked studies, under half of them reflect an unresolved V gene, and why the rest are absent is not known. V and J calls and clone size follow that table, whereas D and trimming were derived from the DNA. Here the sample has fewer than 80,000 clones; around 87% occur a single time. The top ten hold more than 0.8% of the sample.

The CDR3 sequence holds 16 residues, the cysteine and phenylalanine included. Of all the DNA, just the CDR3 is kept, 48 bases in frame from base 1. Trimming leaves V shorter by 7 bases and J shorter by 5 bases, with the junction holding 16 bases beyond the gene matches. CDR1 is given as MNHEY and CDR2 as SVGEGT, both from the germline V gene. The sequence links TRBV6-2 or TRBV6-3 to TRBJ1-1, with 7 middle bases fitting TRBD1. The sequence derives from a man in his 70s with acute or convalescent COVID-19. Sequences were obtained from peripheral blood. Here the CDR3 is given as CASTPAELTGSTEAFF. The bases read TGTGCCAGCACCCCGGCCGAATTGACAGGGAGTACTGAAGCTTTCTTT.